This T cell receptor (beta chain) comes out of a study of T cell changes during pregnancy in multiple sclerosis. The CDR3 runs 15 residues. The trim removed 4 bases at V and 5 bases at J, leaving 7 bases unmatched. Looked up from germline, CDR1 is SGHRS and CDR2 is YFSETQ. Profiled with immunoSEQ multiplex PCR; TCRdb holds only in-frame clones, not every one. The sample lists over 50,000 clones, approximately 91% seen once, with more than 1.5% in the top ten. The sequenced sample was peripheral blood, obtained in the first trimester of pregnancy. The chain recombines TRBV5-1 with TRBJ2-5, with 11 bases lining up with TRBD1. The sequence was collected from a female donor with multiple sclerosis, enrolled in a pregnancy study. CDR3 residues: CASSVGTGGLETQYF. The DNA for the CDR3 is TGCGCCAGCAGCGTAGGGACAGGGGGTTTGGAGACCCAGTACTTC.